These 7 T cell receptor beta chains were sequenced from one sample in a study of T-cell memory formation after mild COVID-19. TCRdb passed the 5' RACE reads through MiXCR, listing each CDR3 protein once. This sample yields 130,000 to 150,000 distinct CDR3 sequences, of which approximately 5.7% are seen a single time; 2% to 2.5% belongs to the top ten. Sequencing input: PBMCs or a T cell subset sorted from them (not recorded which). The source of these receptors is an adult woman who had mild COVID-19 (a few samples of this study predate the infection). Cell type and time point are not known.

This chain uses TRBV30 with TRBJ1-5; TRBD1 is a possible D gene (6 bases). There are 17 residues in the CDR3. Trimming removed 3 bases at V and 5 bases at J, with 23 bases between. In germline, CDR1 is GTSNPN, CDR2 SVGIG (reference sequence). CDR3 sequence: CAWSVPPGRGLDQPQHF. The CDR3 DNA reads as TGTGCCTGGAGCGTCCCCCCCGGCAGGGGATTGGATCAGCCCCAGCATTTT.

This clonotype showed up just a few times. V and J are TRBV10-3 and TRBJ2-7, with a weak D call TRBD1 (6 bases). The germline V gene encodes CDR1 ENHRY and CDR2 SYGVKD. Trimming stripped 10 bases from V and 3 bases from J, with 22 bases between. This CDR3 spans 15 amino acids. The CDR3 protein is CANAPTGSAYYEQYF. Written as DNA, the CDR3 is TGTGCCAACGCCCCTACAGGGTCGGCTTACTACGAGCAGTACTTC.

This clonotype was observed at least ten times. V and J are TRBV29-1 and TRBJ1-2; D gene unclear. CDR1 and CDR2 from the germline V gene are SQVTM and ANQGSEA. The CDR3 has 13 amino acids. Trimming shortened V by 6 bases and J by 1 base, and 12 bases separated the two germline ends. DNA of the CDR3: TGCAGCGTGGTTACCCAGGTTAACTATGGCTACACCTTC. The encoded protein is CSVVTQVNYGYTF.

This clonotype was detected many times. The chain is built from TRBV5-1 and TRBJ2-5; 9 positions agree with TRBD1. The J segment lost 2 bases and the V segment lost 7 bases, leaving 6 bases of the junction unmatched. Germline lookup yields CDR1 SGHRS and CDR2 YFSETQ. The CDR3 is made up of 14 amino acids. The CDR3 is CASRTGTGQETQYF. The CDR3 DNA reads TGCGCCAGCCGAACCGGGACAGGGCAAGAGACCCAGTACTTC.

This clonotype was counted many times. The CDR3 region has the DNA TGTGCCAGCACGAGCTACAATGAGCAGTTCTTC. Protein product: CASTSYNEQFF. The genes are TRBV5-6 and TRBJ2-1; D uncertain. Germline loops: CDR1 SGHDT, CDR2 YYEEEE. The CDR3 consists of 11 residues. Trimming removed 6 bases at V and 3 bases at J, with 4 bases between.

This chain joins TRBV19 and TRBJ1-4; no reliable D call. V shed 5 bases and J shed 8 bases, with 15 bases lying between them. CDR3 length: 14 residues. Germline-derived CDR1 and CDR2 are LNHDA and SQIVND (reference sequence). CDR3 protein: CASSEIGREEKLFF. In DNA, the CDR3 is TGTGCCAGTAGTGAAATCGGGCGGGAAGAAAAACTGTTTTTT.

This clonotype occurred a few times. The J gene is TRBJ1-3, the V gene TRBV7-2; TRBD1 is a possible D gene (6 bases). V was clipped by 2 bases and J by 4 bases, with 12 bases between them. The CDR3 is made up of 15 amino acids. Germline V gives CDR1 SGHTA, CDR2 FQGNSA. The CDR3: CASSLQGSPGNTIYF. Written as DNA, the CDR3 is TGTGCCAGCAGCTTACAGGGGTCTCCAGGAAACACCATATATTTT.